Below are 20 T cell receptor beta chains sequenced from a single sample in a study of T-cell memory formation after mild COVID-19. MiXCR was run by TCRdb on the 5' RACE reads, yielding one entry per CDR3 protein. The sample shows more than 300,000 distinct CDR3 sequences, around a fifth of them seen only once. Sample: PBMCs or a T cell subset sorted from them (not recorded which). The origin of the receptors is a man between 18 and 35 years old who had mild COVID-19 (a few samples of this study predate the infection). Cell type and time point are not known.

The chain carries TRBV9 and TRBJ2-7; maybe TRBD2 (5 bases). CDR3 size: 16 residues. Germline V gives CDR1 SGDLS, CDR2 YYNGEE. V lost 4 bases, J lost 0 bases, and 17 bases lay in between. CDR3: CASSPQLEPSSYEQYF. CDR3 DNA: TGTGCCAGCAGCCCACAACTAGAGCCAAGCTCCTACGAGCAGTACTTC. Filled out from reference TRBV9 and TRBJ2-7, the complete variable domain reads DSGVTQTPKHLITATGQRVTLRCSPRSGDLSVYWYQQSLDQGLQFLIQYYNGEERAKGNILERFSAQQFPDLHSELNLSSLELGDSALYFCASSPQLEPSSYEQYFGPGTRLTVT.

The genes are TRBV12-3 or TRBV12-4 and TRBJ2-5; D gene unclear. Trimming pared 6 bases from V and 7 bases from J, leaving 12 bases between. CDR3 length: 12 residues. In nucleotides, the CDR3 is TGTGCCAGCAGGCCCCGTCTGGGGACCCAGTACTTC. This translates into CASRPRLGTQYF.

The sample holds a few counts of this clonotype. This sequence joins TRBV20-1 and TRBJ2-7; weak D call: TRBD2 (5 bases). Trimming pared 5 bases from V and 3 bases from J, leaving 17 bases between. The CDR3 loop spans 14 amino acids. Germline-derived CDR1 and CDR2 are DFQATT and SNEGSKA (reference sequence). CDR3 region: CSALTRTSGYEQYF. The CDR3 DNA is TGCAGTGCTCTCACAAGGACGAGCGGCTACGAGCAGTACTTC.

The V call is TRBV7-2, the J call TRBJ2-1, with 8 bases aligning to TRBD2. The V gene's germline CDR1 is SGHTA and CDR2 FQGNSA. Unmatched junction bases numbered 6, after V lost 4 bases and J lost 7 bases. The CDR3 runs to 14 residues. CDR3 DNA: TGTGCCAGCAGCTCCTCGGGCGGGGGGAATGAGCAGTTCTTC. Translating it yields CASSSSGGGNEQFF.

V usage is TRBV3-1 and J usage is TRBJ1-3; TRBD1 aligns across 8 bases. Germline V gene lookup returns CDR1 LGHDT and CDR2 YNNKEL (reference sequence). The CDR3 contains 16 residues. With 5 bases clipped from V and 4 bases from J, the junction kept 10 bases outside the gene matches. The CDR3 DNA reads TGTGCCAGCAGCTTGGACAGGGCCCTCCGAGGAAACACCATATATTTT. As protein: CASSLDRALRGNTIYF.

In this sample, this clonotype turned up many times. The gene calls are TRBV6-6 and TRBJ1-2; D not resolved. The CDR3 loop spans 13 amino acids. Looked up from germline, CDR1 is MNHNY and CDR2 is SVGAGI (reference sequence). V was trimmed by 8 bases and J by 5 bases, leaving 15 bases between them. The CDR3, as DNA: TGTGCCAGCTTGCCGGGCCAGAATTATGGCTACACCTTC. Protein sequence: CASLPGQNYGYTF.

The chain uses TRBV6-2 or TRBV6-3 and TRBJ2-3; TRBD2 agrees at 14 bases. The trim removed 2 bases at V and 5 bases at J, leaving 9 bases unmatched. The CDR3 extends over 18 amino acids. Germline V CDR1 and CDR2: MNHEY, SVGEGT. In nucleotides, the CDR3 is TGTGCCAGCAGTTACACAAGGACTAGCGGGGGGCCTTTAGATACGCAGTATTTT. Translating it yields CASSYTRTSGGPLDTQYF.

V and J are TRBV4-1 and TRBJ2-1, with 8 bases that match TRBD1. The ends lost 3 bases at V and 0 bases at J; junction bases unmatched: 4. Germline CDR1 reads MGHRA; CDR2 reads YSYEKL. The CDR3 is made up of 16 amino acids. The CDR3 here is CASSHPGQDSYNEQFF. CDR3 DNA sequence: TGCGCCAGCAGCCACCCGGGACAGGACTCCTACAATGAGCAGTTCTTC.

This chain connects TRBV20-1 to TRBJ2-3; 9 nucleotides agree with TRBD1. Germline-derived CDR1 and CDR2 are DFQATT and SNEGSKA (reference sequence). The CDR3 loop spans 14 amino acids. Losses at the gene ends were 2 bases for V and 1 base for J; bases not matched to a gene: 1. The CDR3 region is CSARWTGGTDTQYF. Written as DNA, the CDR3 is TGCAGTGCTAGATGGACAGGGGGCACAGATACGCAGTATTTT.

The CDR3 loop is CASSQALWQGESPLHF. CDR3 bases: TGTGCCAGCAGCCAGGCCCTGTGGCAGGGTGAGTCACCCCTCCACTTT. The V call is TRBV14, the J call TRBJ1-6; D is perhaps TRBD1 (5 bases). From germline, CDR1 is SGHDN and CDR2 FVKESK. With 3 bases removed from V and 10 bases from J, the gap between germline ends came to 19 bases. This CDR3 is 16 amino acids long.

This clonotype has a handful of counts. The J gene is TRBJ2-5, the V gene TRBV3-1; 10 bases are a match to TRBD1. Losses at the gene ends were 0 bases for V and 5 bases for J; bases not matched to a gene: 6. CDR3 length: 16 amino acids. Per the germline V gene, CDR1 is LGHDT and CDR2 is YNNKEL (reference sequence). CDR3 DNA sequence: TGTGCCAGCAGCCAAGATCGGGGACAGGGGTGGGAGACCCAGTACTTC. Amino acid sequence: CASSQDRGQGWETQYF.

This clonotype was seen only a few times. The rearrangement uses TRBV7-9 and TRBJ2-3; D may match TRBD1 or TRBD2 (5 bases each). Germline lookup yields CDR1 SEHNR and CDR2 FQNEAQ (reference sequence). The CDR3 has 15 residues. V lost 8 bases to trimming and J lost 0 bases, with 15 bases between them. This chain's CDR3 is CASDVPGTSTDTQYF. CDR3 in DNA: TGTGCCAGCGACGTACCCGGGACGAGCACAGATACGCAGTATTTT.

V and J are TRBV7-2 and TRBJ2-5; 8 bases are shared with TRBD1. The CDR3 runs to 16 residues. Losses at the gene ends were 0 bases for V and 1 base for J; bases not matched to a gene: 4. CDR1 and CDR2 from the germline V gene are SGHTA and FQGNSA. For the CDR3, the DNA is TGTGCCAGCAGCTTAGCCTCCACAGGGGGCCAAGAGACCCAGTACTTC. This translates into CASSLASTGGQETQYF.

This chain links TRBV20-1 with TRBJ2-3; the match to TRBD2 covers 7 bases. Germline assignment: CDR1 DFQATT and CDR2 SNEGSKA (reference sequence). After removal of 4 bases from V and 1 base from J, the junction contained 11 bases not matched to a gene. This CDR3 is built from 16 residues. The CDR3: CSANLFLAGGTDTQYF. CDR3 DNA sequence: TGCAGTGCTAATCTTTTTCTCGCGGGGGGCACAGATACGCAGTATTTT.

This clonotype was detected a few times. J is TRBJ1-5 and V is TRBV11-2; D is perhaps TRBD1 (5 bases). The CDR3 runs 16 residues. The V end was cut by 4 bases, the J end by 1 base, with 14 bases between. Per the germline V gene, CDR1 is SGHAT and CDR2 is FQNNGV. CDR3 nucleotides: TGTGCCAGCAGCTCGGGGAGGGGAGCGAGCAATCAGCCCCAGCATTTT. Encoded protein: CASSSGRGASNQPQHF.

The V gene is TRBV4-3, the J gene TRBJ2-7, with TRBD2 as a possible D gene (6 bases). Germline V gives CDR1 LGHNA, CDR2 YSLEER. The CDR3 consists of 15 residues. Trimming cost V 3 bases and J 6 bases, with 18 bases left between them. This chain's CDR3 is CASSQDVLGGTEQYF. In DNA form, the CDR3 reads TGCGCCAGCAGCCAGGACGTATTAGGAGGGACCGAGCAGTACTTC.

This clonotype has more than one count but fewer than ten. This rearrangement joins TRBV7-2 to TRBJ1-5; D may be TRBD1 (5 bases). Germline V lookup: CDR1 SGHTA, CDR2 FQGNSA. V dropped 5 bases and J dropped 0 bases, with 14 bases sitting between them. The CDR3 is made up of 16 amino acids. CDR3 in DNA: TGTGCCAGCAGCCCCCGGGGAGGGGCTAGCAATCAGCCCCAGCATTTT. It yields the protein CASSPRGGASNQPQHF. The entire variable domain, with the rest obtained from reference TRBV7-2 and TRBJ1-5, is as follows: GAGVSQSPSNKVTEKGKDVELRCDPISGHTALYWYRQSLGQGLEFLIYFQGNSAPDKSGLPSDRFSAERTGGSVSTLTIQRTQQEDSAVYLCASSPRGGASNQPQHFGDGTRLSIL.

V and J are TRBV5-1 and TRBJ2-5; 7 bases are a match to TRBD1. The germline V gene has CDR1 SGHRS and CDR2 YFSETQ. V dropped 6 bases and J dropped 3; count of bases not matched to a gene: 5. The CDR3 is made up of 13 amino acids. The CDR3 spells CASKITGEETQYF. Written as DNA, the CDR3 is TGCGCCAGCAAGATTACAGGGGAAGAGACCCAGTACTTC.

This clonotype was seen more than once but under ten times. The chain joins TRBV12-3 or TRBV12-4 to TRBJ2-7; 10 bases map to TRBD1. The CDR3 runs 12 residues. V dropped 8 bases and J dropped 6; count of bases not matched to a gene: 4. Here the CDR3 DNA reads TGTGCCAGCTCGACAGGGGGCCGCGAGCAGTACTTC. Protein: CASSTGGREQYF.

The chain couples TRBV7-2 to TRBJ2-3; D may be TRBD1 or TRBD2 (5 bases each). The CDR3 loop spans 14 amino acids. Trimming took off 5 bases at V and 6 bases at J, with 15 bases between the two ends. Germline V gene sequence: CDR1 SGHTA, CDR2 FQGNSA. CDR3 sequence reads: CASSRDRRADTQYF. In nucleotides, the CDR3 is TGTGCCAGCAGCCGGGACCGACGCGCGGATACGCAGTATTTT. Together with reference TRBV7-2 and TRBJ2-3, the CDR3 gives the full variable domain: GAGVSQSPSNKVTEKGKDVELRCDPISGHTALYWYRQSLGQGLEFLIYFQGNSAPDKSGLPSDRFSAERTGGSVSTLTIQRTQQEDSAVYLCASSRDRRADTQYFGPGTRLTVL.